The 29 T cell receptor beta chains reported below all come from one sample, sequenced in a study of OX40 agonist ivuxolimab in advanced cancers. Data came from immunoSEQ multiplex PCR; TCRdb stores just in-frame clones and leaves some out. The data hold over 40,000 clones, with around 88% observed a single time. Sequences were derived from CD4+ or CD8+ T cells sorted from blood, sampled in a trial of the OX40 agonist ivuxolimab. Receptors originate from an adult with an advanced solid tumor such as melanoma, head and neck, liver or kidney cancer.

This chain joins TRBV5-6 and TRBJ1-1; D is uncertain. This CDR3 is 12 amino acids long. Germline V CDR1 and CDR2: SGHDT, YYEEEE. Trimming cost V 0 bases and J 11 bases, with 11 bases left between them. The CDR3 here is CASSLGSNTAFF. The CDR3 bases are TGTGCCAGCAGCTTGGGTTCTAACACGGCTTTCTTT.

The rearrangement joins TRBV5-5 to TRBJ2-7; TRBD1 aligns across 7 bases. Germline V CDR1 and CDR2: SGHKS, YYEKEE (reference sequence). CDR3 length: 13 amino acids. Losses at the gene ends were 4 bases for V and 5 bases for J; bases not matched to a gene: 6. CDR3 DNA: TGTGCCAGCAGCACAACAGGGGTCCACGAGCAGTACTTC. This sequence encodes CASSTTGVHEQYF.

This chain uses TRBV7-6 with TRBJ2-5, with D unclear. The CDR3 totals 14 residues. The V and J ends lost 1 base and 2 bases respectively, with 8 bases between them. The germline V gene encodes CDR1 SGHVS and CDR2 FNYEAQ. CDR3 nucleotides: TGTGCCAGCAGCTTAGTATTTGATCAAGAGACCCAGTACTTC. It is translated as CASSLVFDQETQYF.

The chain employs TRBV7-2 and TRBJ2-7; TRBD2 aligns across 12 bases. The ends lost 5 bases at V and 0 bases at J; junction bases unmatched: 14. CDR1 and CDR2 from the germline V gene are SGHTA and FQGNSA. This CDR3 is 19 amino acids long. CDR3 region: CASSQTTSGRPTLSYEQYF. In DNA form, the CDR3 reads TGTGCCAGCAGCCAGACGACTAGCGGGAGACCAACCCTCTCCTACGAGCAGTACTTC.

J is TRBJ2-1 and V is TRBV27, with TRBD2 matching 10 bases. This CDR3 has 14 residues. The trim removed 3 bases at V and 7 bases at J, leaving 3 bases unmatched. Germline assignment: CDR1 MNHEY and CDR2 SMNVEV (reference sequence). The CDR3, as DNA: TGTGCCAGCAGTTTCGAGACTAGCGGGAATGAGCAGTTCTTC. Translated: CASSFETSGNEQFF.

The V and J genes are TRBV7-9 and TRBJ2-7; perhaps D is TRBD1 or TRBD2 (7 bases each). CDR3 length: 16 amino acids. V gave up 5 bases and J gave up 0 bases, with 17 bases separating them. Looked up from germline, CDR1 is SEHNR and CDR2 is FQNEAQ (reference sequence). In DNA, the CDR3 is TGTGCCAGCAGCCCAGGGGGAGCGGGGTTCTCCTACGAGCAGTACTTC. Protein sequence: CASSPGGAGFSYEQYF.

The chain has TRBV29-1 and TRBJ2-7, with D hard to call. Per germline, CDR1 SQVTM and CDR2 ANQGSEA. The CDR3 is made up of 11 amino acids. V lost 4 bases and J lost 2, with 6 bases in between. The CDR3 bases are TGCAGCGTTGTAGTGGCCTACGAGCAGTACTTC. It translates to CSVVVAYEQYF.

In DNA, the CDR3 is TGTGCCAGCAGTCTCTCCCCAGGAAACAATGAGCAGTTCTTC. Translating gives CASSLSPGNNEQFF. The rearrangement uses TRBV27 and TRBJ2-1; D is ambiguous. The V and J ends lost 5 bases and 5 bases respectively, with 13 bases between them. This CDR3 spans 14 amino acids. Germline V lookup: CDR1 MNHEY, CDR2 SMNVEV (reference sequence).

The J gene is TRBJ2-7, the V gene TRBV9; weak D call: TRBD2 (6 bases). The V gene lost 4 bases and the J gene lost 2 bases, with 16 bases spanning the gap. The CDR3 contains 15 residues. The germline V gene has CDR1 SGDLS and CDR2 YYNGEE. Here the CDR3 reads CASSTLAAPTYEQYF. The CDR3 coding sequence is TGTGCCAGCAGCACATTAGCGGCGCCCACCTACGAGCAGTACTTC.

This sequence joins TRBV9 and TRBJ2-3; TRBD2 might be the D (7 bases). Germline-derived CDR1 and CDR2 are SGDLS and YYNGEE. Trimming stripped 5 bases from V and 6 bases from J, with 16 bases between. CDR3 length equals 14 residues. This chain's CDR3 is CASSYSRGADTQYF. CDR3 in DNA: TGTGCCAGCAGTTATAGTCGGGGGGCGGATACGCAGTATTTT.

The V call is TRBV27, the J call TRBJ2-1, with 13 bases matching TRBD2. This CDR3 is built from 17 residues. Per the germline V gene, CDR1 is MNHEY and CDR2 is SMNVEV (reference sequence). The V segment lost 5 bases and the J segment 3 bases; nucleotides outside the gene matches: 7. The DNA for the CDR3 is TGTGCCAGCAGTCACGGGACTAGCGGGGACCTCTACAATGAGCAGTTCTTC. Protein product: CASSHGTSGDLYNEQFF.

The V call is TRBV9, the J call TRBJ2-7, with a weak D call TRBD2 (5 bases). The CDR3 consists of 15 residues. The V end lost 4 bases, the J end lost 4 bases, and 18 bases lay between the germline ends. The V gene's germline CDR1 is SGDLS and CDR2 YYNGEE. The DNA for the CDR3 is TGTGCCAGCAGCCCCTCCGCGGGTTCTCAATACGAGCAGTACTTC. Protein product: CASSPSAGSQYEQYF.

This chain connects TRBV12-5 to TRBJ2-1; D gene unclear. The germline V gene has CDR1 LGHNT and CDR2 FRNRAP. V lost 0 bases, J lost 12 bases, and 12 bases lay in between. This CDR3 is built from 13 residues. The CDR3 is CASGLVSVAAQFF. The CDR3, as DNA: TGTGCTAGTGGTTTGGTATCGGTCGCCGCGCAGTTCTTC.

J is TRBJ2-7 and V is TRBV28; D call uncertain. The CDR3 runs 16 residues. The V end was cut by 6 bases, the J end by 4 bases, with 22 bases between. The germline V gene encodes CDR1 MDHEN and CDR2 SYDVKM. CDR3 region: CASRPRGLAGGYEQYF. In nucleotides, the CDR3 is TGTGCCAGCAGGCCTAGAGGATTAGCTGGTGGTTACGAGCAGTACTTC. Using reference TRBV28 and TRBJ2-7 for the parts outside the CDR3, the full variable domain is DVKVTQSSRYLVKRTGEKVFLECVQDMDHENMFWYRQDPGLGLRLIYFSYDVKMKEKGDIPEGYSVSREKKERFSLILESASTNQTSMYLCASRPRGLAGGYEQYFGPGTRLTVT.

The J gene is TRBJ1-1, the V gene TRBV27; D remains ambiguous. This CDR3 spans 14 amino acids. V was cut by 2 bases and J by 0 bases, with 7 bases left in between. Germline V gene sequence: CDR1 MNHEY, CDR2 SMNVEV (reference sequence). The CDR3 sequence: CASSLGPLNTEAFF. The CDR3 nucleotides are TGTGCCAGCAGTTTAGGTCCTTTGAACACTGAAGCTTTCTTT.

This clone has just a few counts. The CDR3 loop reads CASSISTDTQYF. CDR3 DNA: TGTGCCAGTAGTATTAGCACAGATACGCAGTATTTT. The rearrangement links TRBV19 to TRBJ2-3; D remains unclear. CDR1 is LNHDA and CDR2 is SQIVND in the germline V gene (reference sequence). Trimming took 3 bases from V and 0 from J, leaving 1 base between them. The CDR3 extends over 12 amino acids.

DNA of the CDR3: TGTGCCACCAGCCAGCGGGAGGGCCTCGACATTCAGTACTTC. It is translated as CATSQREGLDIQYF. The chain employs TRBV15 and TRBJ2-4; 10 positions match TRBD2. Per the germline V gene, CDR1 is LNHNV and CDR2 is YYDKDF (reference sequence). J was trimmed by 8 bases and V by 5 bases; bases with no gene match: 6. This CDR3 has 14 amino acids.

V gene TRBV4-1 combines with J gene TRBJ2-7, with 11 bases fitting TRBD2. The CDR3 length is 15 residues. Germline CDR1 and CDR2: MGHRA and YSYEKL. The ends lost 6 bases at V and 2 bases at J; junction bases unmatched: 6. In DNA, the CDR3 is TGCGCCAGCAGACTGGGACTAGCGGATACCTACGAGCAGTACTTC. Translated, it gives CASRLGLADTYEQYF.

This chain joins TRBV5-6 and TRBJ2-2; D gene uncertain. V dropped 4 bases and J dropped 5 bases, with 9 bases sitting between them. The V gene's germline CDR1 is SGHDT and CDR2 YYEEEE. The CDR3 extends over 13 amino acids. The CDR3 is CASSPTVTGELFF. For the CDR3, the DNA is TGTGCCAGCAGCCCGACCGTGACCGGGGAGCTGTTTTTT.

V and J are TRBV9 and TRBJ2-1; 7 bases match TRBD2. Per germline, CDR1 SGDLS and CDR2 YYNGEE. V lost 4 bases and J lost 5; bases outside the gene matches: 6. The CDR3 has 14 residues. CDR3 sequence: CASSPAGDDNEQFF. DNA of the CDR3: TGTGCCAGCAGCCCGGCGGGGGACGACAATGAGCAGTTCTTC.

This chain joins TRBV7-9 and TRBJ2-7; D is possibly TRBD2 (6 bases). CDR1 is SEHNR and CDR2 is FQNEAQ in the germline V gene (reference sequence). Trimming took 3 bases from V and 0 from J, leaving 18 bases between them. The CDR3 is made up of 17 amino acids. In DNA form, the CDR3 reads TGTGCCAGCAGCTTTTGGGGGAGCGGGCCAAGCTCCTACGAGCAGTACTTC. It specifies CASSFWGSGPSSYEQYF.

V gene TRBV7-9 combines with J gene TRBJ2-7, with TRBD1 matching over 7 bases. V shed 4 bases, J shed 2 bases, and the junction held 5 bases outside the gene matches. Germline-derived CDR1 and CDR2 are SEHNR and FQNEAQ (reference sequence). There are 14 residues in the CDR3. This CDR3 reads CASSSRQGPYEQYF. CDR3 in DNA: TGTGCCAGCAGCTCCAGACAGGGTCCCTACGAGCAGTACTTC.

The V and J genes are TRBV10-1 and TRBJ2-1; D is uncertain. In germline, CDR1 is WNHNN, CDR2 SYGVQD (reference sequence). The CDR3 runs 13 residues. The V and J ends lost 3 bases and 3 bases respectively, with 6 bases between them. This chain's CDR3 is CASSDINYNEQFF. The CDR3 nucleotides are TGCGCCAGCAGTGACATAAACTACAATGAGCAGTTCTTC.

In its sample, this clone was seen a few times. The gene calls are TRBV9 and TRBJ2-5; possible D gene TRBD2, 5 bases. This CDR3 is 13 amino acids long. V was clipped by 4 bases and J by 5 bases, with 12 bases between them. Germline-derived CDR1 and CDR2 are SGDLS and YYNGEE. The CDR3 protein is CASSPAGGETQYF. DNA of the CDR3: TGTGCCAGCAGCCCCGCCGGAGGTGAGACCCAGTACTTC.

J is TRBJ2-2 and V is TRBV27; D is possibly TRBD1 or TRBD2 (5 bases each). The CDR3 consists of 13 residues. Deletions cut 4 bases from V and 3 bases from J, with 6 bases between. The germline gives CDR1 MNHEY, CDR2 SMNVEV (reference sequence). CDR3 residues: CASSWGYTGELFF. CDR3 sequence (DNA): TGTGCCAGCAGTTGGGGGTACACCGGGGAGCTGTTTTTT.

V and J are TRBV4-2 and TRBJ2-7; TRBD2 aligns across 10 bases. Per the germline V gene, CDR1 is LGHNA and CDR2 is YNFKEQ. J lost 4 bases, V lost 0 bases, and 9 bases had no gene match. This CDR3 contains 17 residues. The CDR3 nucleotides are TGTGCCAGCAGCCAAGACCGGCGGCTAGCGGGAGTATACGAGCAGTACTTC. It yields the protein CASSQDRRLAGVYEQYF.

This clone was seen once. The chain carries TRBV28 and TRBJ2-5; 9 positions match TRBD2. There are 15 residues in the CDR3. Germline V gene sequence: CDR1 MDHEN, CDR2 SYDVKM. The J segment lost 4 bases and the V segment lost 6 bases, leaving 9 bases of the junction unmatched. The CDR3 DNA sequence: TGTGCCAGCAGACGCCCAGCGGGAGGACCAGAGACCCAGTACTTC. Residues: CASRRPAGGPETQYF.

In DNA, the CDR3 is TGCACCAGCAGCCAGGGACTCAGCTCCTACAATGAGCAGTTCTTC. Amino acid sequence: CTSSQGLSSYNEQFF. The chain recombines TRBV1 with TRBJ2-1; the table's D call TRBD2 went unverified against the DNA. TRBV1 is deemed a pseudogene. The CDR3 sequence is 15 residues long.

In DNA, the CDR3 is TGTGCCAGCAGTTTAAGTACAGGAGGTTCACCCCTCCACTTT. It translates to CASSLSTGGSPLHF. This chain links TRBV27 with TRBJ1-6, with a possible D match to TRBD1 (5 bases). V lost 2 bases and J lost 9, with 11 bases in between. Germline CDR1 reads MNHEY; CDR2 reads SMNVEV (reference sequence). CDR3 size: 14 residues.